The text below deals with one TCR beta chain. Its binding antigen is unknown. The sample holds no much larger clone one base away, and base qualities are not on file. The meaning of the sample's treatment or condition label: around 19 received Ad26.COV2.S at low or high dose, single or two shots; about 5 received placebo; per-sample allocation not given. For vaccine and placebo recipients, repertoires were sequenced using samples collected on day 63 after the first injection. Cohort 1b enrolled some 25 adults aged 18-55 years at a single site in Boston, USA, between 29 July and 7 August 2020. Ad26.COV2.S consisted of a replication-incompetent adenovirus type 26 vector by which a prefusion-stabilized SARS-CoV-2 spike protein from the original Wuhan strain was expressed. The sample comes from a study of Ad26.COV2.S vaccination and SARS-CoV-2 variants (dated by TCRdb to 2020 to 2022). The study in broad terms: Donors in the vaccine arm were drawn from COV1001, a multicentre, randomized, double-blind, placebo-controlled phase I-IIa trial testing Ad26.COV2.S in healthy adults. Ad26.COV2.S was administered intramuscularly at a dose of 5x10^10 or 1x10^11 viral particles, either as one shot or as two shots given 56 days apart. TCRbeta repertoire sequencing was used to assess the specificity and breadth of SARS-CoV-2-reactive T cell receptors after Ad26.COV2.S vaccination. A total of some 30 samples were included in the TCR-sequenced set, comprising approximately 20 Ad26.COV2.S vaccine recipients, 5 placebo recipients and 8 SARS-CoV-2 convalescent individuals. Trial participants were randomized into five groups of five, in which low-dose or high-dose Ad26.COV2.S was given once or twice, or placebo was given on both occasions. Investigators did not know the trial group allocation while performing experiments and assessing outcomes.

The immunoSEQ Assay was the method used to sequence TCRbeta CDR3 regions. After extraction, genomic DNA underwent amplification by bias-controlled multiplex PCR, followed by high-throughput sequencing. Concerning the study's data processing: To quantify the absolute abundance of each unique TCRbeta CDR3 region, sequences were collapsed and filtered. T cell fraction was estimated by normalizing TCRbeta template counts to usable DNA, with usable DNA measured through amplification of reference genes found in all nucleated cells. Repertoire TCRs were annotated as SARS-CoV-2-specific when V gene, CDR3 amino acid sequence and J gene were exactly matched to a known reactive TCR set. MIRA supplied the reference SARS-CoV-2 TCR set, which was filtered for enrichment in COVID-19-positive ImmuneCODE repertoires so that public or cross-reactive TCRs were removed. Using the MIRA antigens, annotated TCRs were further analysed by specific ORF or by position within an ORF. Breadth was defined as the number of annotated unique rearrangements divided by the total number of unique productive rearrangements, and depth was defined as the summed frequency of the annotated unique rearrangements. Two-sided Wilcoxon rank-sum tests were applied when comparing TCR breadth between groups. As stored in TCRdb, this immuneACCESS dataset retains in-frame rearrangements with V and J assigned. A fraction of the clones does not appear; measured against another copy, unresolved V genes explain less than half of the discrepancy, and the remainder lacks a known reason. Clonal size and the V and J genes are those of that table, whereas D and trimming came from the DNA. The sample data list about 350,000 clones, and roughly 84% of these were observed just once. About 3.3% of the sample is taken by the ten largest.

V loses 2 bases, J loses 2 bases, and the germline ends lie 7 bases apart. The germline V gene encodes CDR1 SGHRS and CDR2 YFSETQ. The cysteine opens and the phenylalanine closes a CDR3 of 13 amino acids. The only DNA kept is the CDR3, 39 bases in frame from the first base. What the research found in general, with its limitations: Compared with placebo recipients, Ad26.COV2.S recipients showed higher spike-specific TCR breadth (P = 0.0014). According to the authors, total T cell responses may have been underestimated by the TCR breadth and depth analyses. Comparable non-spike TCR breadth was observed between vaccine and placebo recipients, consistent with only spike being contained in the vaccine. Comparing responses between vaccine doses or regimens was not something the study was powered to do. After vaccination, spike-specific CD8+ and CD4+ T cell responses were reported to show substantial breadth.

This receptor was identified in a person aged 18-60 years who received the Ad26.COV2.S COVID-19 vaccine or a placebo. This chain joins TRBV5-1 to TRBJ2-5; the D gene cannot be named for sure. This specimen was peripheral blood, taken in a trial of Ad26.COV2.S vaccine versus placebo. The nucleotide sequence is TGCGCCAGCAGCTTTGGGATACAAGAGACCCAGTACTTC. This is translated as CASSFGIQETQYF.